The entry below gives a single TCR beta chain sequence along with its context. Its antigen is unknown. The sample belongs to a study of shared clonotypes between healthy human individuals. Study-level findings and limits: A generally larger estimated richness was seen in naive subsets than in memory subsets. Few donors restricted represented genetic and exposure-history diversity.

Each cell subset's genomic DNA was divided evenly among several immunoSEQ plates. The protocol was immunoSEQ multiplex PCR, while the TCRdb copy is restricted to in-frame clones and leaves out a portion. The data show millions of clones, 85% to 95% seen once. Germline V gene sequence: CDR1 SQVTM, CDR2 ANQGSEA. CDR3 length equals 10 residues. The V gene lost 7 bases and the J gene lost 3 bases, with 7 bases spanning the gap. The rearrangement uses TRBV29-1 and TRBJ2-7; D is undetermined. The sequence was collected from a man younger than 30 in good health. Some clones in this sample may be carry-over from other donors' samples. Specimen: naive CD4+ T cells from PBMCs. Documented subset: CD45RA+ positively selected. The CDR3, as DNA: TGCAGCGCGGAAAGCTACGAGCAGTACTTC. Translation gives CSAESYEQYF.